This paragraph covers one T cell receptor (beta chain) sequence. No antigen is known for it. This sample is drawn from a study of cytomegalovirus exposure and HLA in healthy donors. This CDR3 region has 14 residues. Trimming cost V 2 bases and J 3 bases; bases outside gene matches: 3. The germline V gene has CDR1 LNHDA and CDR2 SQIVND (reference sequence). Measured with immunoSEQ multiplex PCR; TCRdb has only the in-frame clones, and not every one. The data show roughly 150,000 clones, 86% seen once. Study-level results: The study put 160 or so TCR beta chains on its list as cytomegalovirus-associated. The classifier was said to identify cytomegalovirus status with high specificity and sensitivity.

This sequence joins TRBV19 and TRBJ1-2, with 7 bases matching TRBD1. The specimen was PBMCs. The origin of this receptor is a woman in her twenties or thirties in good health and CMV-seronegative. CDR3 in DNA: TGTGCCAGTAGTATAAAGACAGGGTACTATGGCTACACCTTC. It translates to CASSIKTGYYGYTF.